These 23 T cell receptor beta chains were all obtained from the same sample, sequenced in a study of blood T cell repertoires in COVID-19. TCRdb keeps only in-frame clones here, not all; method: immunoSEQ multiplex PCR. The sample lists under 250,000 clones, about three quarters occurring once. The specimen sequenced was peripheral blood. The receptors come from a woman aged 70-85 years with acute or convalescent COVID-19.

This chain connects TRBV2 to TRBJ2-5, with 14 bases that match TRBD2. Germline CDR1 and CDR2: SNHLY and FYNNEI. CDR3 length equals 15 residues. V dropped 9 bases and J dropped 5; count of bases not matched to a gene: 8. In DNA, the CDR3 is TGTGCCAGTAGACTAGCGGGAGGGACGCGGGAGACCCAGTACTTC. This sequence encodes CASRLAGGTRETQYF.

The sample holds a few counts of this clone. This chain joins TRBV30 and TRBJ2-6, with a tentative D call TRBD1 (5 bases). The V gene lost 2 bases and the J gene lost 0 bases, with 8 bases spanning the gap. CDR1 GTSNPN and CDR2 SVGIG come from the germline V gene (reference sequence). This CDR3 comprises 15 residues. This chain's CDR3 is CAWSKGNSGANVLTF. The CDR3, as DNA: TGTGCCTGGAGTAAGGGGAACTCTGGGGCCAACGTCCTGACTTTC.

CDR3 in amino acids: CASSRTSVDNEQFF. The CDR3 nucleotides read TGTGCCAGCAGCCGGACTAGCGTCGACAATGAGCAGTTCTTC. The chain recombines TRBV3-1 (or the pseudogene TRBV3-2) with TRBJ2-1; 9 positions agree with TRBD2. V lost 4 bases and J lost 5; bases outside the gene matches: 3. The CDR3 length is 14 residues. Germline assignment: CDR1 LGHDT and CDR2 YNNKEL (reference sequence).

As regards this clone: The identical CDR3 is also encoded by other nucleotide sequences in the sample. V usage is TRBV9 and J usage is TRBJ2-3; 8 bases map to TRBD2. V lost 0 bases, J lost 4 bases, and 13 bases stayed unmatched. Germline CDR1 and CDR2: SGDLS and YYNGEE. The CDR3 is 18 amino acids. The CDR3 DNA reads as TGTGCCAGCAGCGTAGGTGACAGTATTAGCGGGGCTTCAGATACGCAGTATTTT. Translating it yields CASSVGDSISGASDTQYF.

This sequence joins TRBV28 and TRBJ1-2, with a weak D call TRBD1 (6 bases). The length of the CDR3 is 13 residues. Germline lookup yields CDR1 MDHEN and CDR2 SYDVKM. Trimming removed 6 bases at V and 7 bases at J, with 15 bases between. The chain's CDR3 is CASSDYTQGGYTF. DNA for the CDR3: TGTGCCAGCAGCGACTACACACAGGGTGGCTACACCTTC.

The chain links TRBV2 to TRBJ2-5; 9 bases fit TRBD2. J was trimmed by 4 bases and V by 6 bases; bases with no gene match: 6. Germline V gives CDR1 SNHLY, CDR2 FYNNEI. There are 14 residues in the CDR3. CDR3 amino acids: CASRALAGRETQYF. CDR3 DNA sequence: TGTGCCAGCAGGGCGCTAGCGGGGCGAGAGACCCAGTACTTC.

This clone has just one count. The chain employs TRBV19 and TRBJ2-3; TRBD2 might be the D (6 bases). V gave up 4 bases and J gave up 7 bases, with 21 bases separating them. CDR1 and CDR2 from the germline V gene are LNHDA and SQIVND (reference sequence). The CDR3 is 16 amino acids. CDR3 bases: TGTGCCAGTAGTAAGGGTGGGGGGAATCAGCGGAATACGCAGTATTTT. Protein sequence: CASSKGGGNQRNTQYF.

This rearrangement joins TRBV5-4 to TRBJ2-1; TRBD2 might be the D (6 bases). Between the trimmed V and J ends, which lost 1 base and 4 bases, there was a span of 12 bases. CDR3 length: 15 amino acids. Per germline, CDR1 SGHNT and CDR2 YYREEE (reference sequence). This CDR3 is CASSLSSGGYNEQFF. CDR3 DNA: TGTGCCAGCAGCTTGAGTAGCGGAGGGTACAATGAGCAGTTCTTC.

This chain links TRBV7-2 with TRBJ2-7; TRBD1 matches at 9 bases. The V and J ends lost 5 bases and 5 bases, in that order; junction bases with no gene match: 10. CDR1 and CDR2 from the germline V gene are SGHTA and FQGNSA. The CDR3 runs to 15 residues. CDR3 DNA sequence: TGTGCCAGCAGCAAAGACCGGGACAGGGTAGACGAGCAGTACTTC. Translated: CASSKDRDRVDEQYF.

The chain employs TRBV6-5 and TRBJ1-1; TRBD1 is a possible D gene (5 bases). Germline assignment: CDR1 MNHEY and CDR2 SVGAGI. V was shortened by 4 bases and J by 1 base, with 13 bases between the two germline ends. The CDR3 is 15 amino acids. This CDR3 reads CASSSRTRRNTEAFF. The CDR3 bases are TGTGCCAGCAGTTCCCGGACAAGACGGAACACTGAAGCTTTCTTT.

There are a few counts of this clone. This chain connects TRBV28 to TRBJ1-2, with D possibly TRBD1 on 6 matching bases. Trimming shortened V by 5 bases and J by 8 bases, and 12 bases separated the two germline ends. The CDR3 has 12 residues. Germline-derived CDR1 and CDR2 are MDHEN and SYDVKM. Here the CDR3 reads CASSRQVEGYTF. As DNA, the CDR3 is TGTGCCAGCAGTCGACAGGTAGAAGGCTACACCTTC.

The CDR3 protein is CASSLARGREAFF. CDR3 in DNA: TGTGCCAGCAGCTTAGCCAGGGGGCGAGAAGCTTTCTTT. This chain joins TRBV11-3 and TRBJ1-1; 8 bases agree with TRBD1. Unmatched junction bases numbered 3, after V lost 1 base and J lost 8 bases. The CDR3 totals 13 residues. CDR1 is SGHNT, CDR2 YENEEA, per germline.

This chain joins TRBV20-1 and TRBJ2-2, with 7 bases matching TRBD2. Per germline, CDR1 DFQATT and CDR2 SNEGSKA (reference sequence). After removal of 3 bases from V and 0 bases from J, the junction contained 7 bases not matched to a gene. The length of the CDR3 is 16 residues. CDR3: CSASTGGLANTGELFF. DNA for the CDR3: TGCAGTGCTAGTACCGGAGGACTAGCGAACACCGGGGAGCTGTTTTTT.

The chain recombines TRBV30 with TRBJ2-7, with TRBD1 as a possible D gene (7 bases). The germline V gene has CDR1 GTSNPN and CDR2 SVGIG (reference sequence). With 2 bases removed from V and 2 bases from J, the gap between germline ends came to 13 bases. This CDR3 is 14 amino acids long. CDR3 nucleotides: TGTGCCTGGAGTCGGAGGGGGCTCCCCTACGAGCAGTACTTC. It yields the protein CAWSRRGLPYEQYF.

The chain uses TRBV18 and TRBJ2-1; D may be TRBD1 (5 bases). CDR1 and CDR2 from the germline V gene are KGHSH and LQKENI. The CDR3 runs 13 residues. Deletions cut 4 bases from V and 5 bases from J, with 9 bases between. CDR3 sequence reads: CASSQGIDNEQFF. The CDR3 bases are TGTGCCAGCTCACAGGGGATCGACAATGAGCAGTTCTTC. Combining the CDR3 with reference TRBV18 and TRBJ2-1 gives the whole variable domain NAGVMQNPRHLVRRRGQEARLRCSPMKGHSHVYWYRQLPEEGLKFMVYLQKENIIDESGMPKERFSAEFPKEGPSILRIQQVVRGDSAAYFCASSQGIDNEQFFGPGTRLTVL.

The chain links TRBV6-5 to TRBJ2-7; the D gene is possibly TRBD1 (6 bases). The CDR3 spans 15 residues. CDR1 is MNHEY, CDR2 SVGAGI, per germline. V lost 5 bases to trimming and J lost 3 bases, with 17 bases between them. The DNA of the CDR3 is TGTGCCAGCAGTAGAGAGGGACATTGGAGCTACGAGCAGTACTTC. It translates to CASSREGHWSYEQYF.

The chain recombines TRBV19 with TRBJ1-5, with D unresolved. CDR3 length equals 12 residues. Between the trimmed V and J ends, which lost 9 bases and 7 bases, there was a span of 13 bases. CDR1 is LNHDA, CDR2 SQIVND, per germline (reference sequence). The CDR3 sequence: CARGLGEQPQHF. The CDR3 DNA sequence: TGTGCCAGGGGCTTGGGTGAGCAGCCCCAGCATTTT.

V and J are TRBV24-1 and TRBJ2-2; a weak D match, TRBD2 (6 bases). The ends were cut back, 1 base at V and 6 bases at J, with 8 bases in the middle. CDR1 KGHDR and CDR2 SFDVKD come from the germline V gene. This CDR3 region has 14 residues. The chain's CDR3 is CATSDFGGSGELFF. The CDR3 DNA follows: TGTGCCACCAGTGATTTTGGGGGGTCCGGGGAGCTGTTTTTT.

V and J are TRBV11-2 and TRBJ1-2; D may be TRBD1 (6 bases). V was clipped by 4 bases and J by 3 bases, with 12 bases between them. The CDR3 runs 14 residues. Per germline, CDR1 SGHAT and CDR2 FQNNGV. The CDR3 loop reads CASSYRVGDYGYTF. DNA for the CDR3: TGTGCCAGCAGCTACAGGGTTGGGGACTATGGCTACACCTTC.

The count of this clone is one. V gene TRBV7-9 combines with J gene TRBJ2-6; possible D gene TRBD1, 6 bases. The V gene lost 2 bases and the J gene lost 0 bases, with 14 bases spanning the gap. The length of the CDR3 is 18 residues. Germline V CDR1 and CDR2: SEHNR, FQNEAQ (reference sequence). Here the CDR3 DNA reads TGTGCCAGCAGCTTACGGGCAGGGGCTCCCTCTGGGGCCAACGTCCTGACTTTC. This translates into CASSLRAGAPSGANVLTF.

This rearrangement joins TRBV5-5 to TRBJ1-2; D remains unclear. This CDR3 spans 13 amino acids. The germline V gene encodes CDR1 SGHKS and CDR2 YYEKEE (reference sequence). The V end was cut by 6 bases, the J end by 4 bases, with 13 bases between. The CDR3 nucleotides read TGTGCCAGCATCGAGGCGGAAGGCTATGGCTACACCTTC. It is translated as CASIEAEGYGYTF.

J is TRBJ2-7 and V is TRBV5-1, with TRBD1 as a possible D gene (8 bases). Trimming took off 4 bases at V and 4 bases at J, with 15 bases between the two ends. The CDR3 length is 14 residues. The germline CDR1 and CDR2 sequences are SGHRS and YFSETQ. CDR3 sequence (DNA): TGCGCCAGCAGCCTGGACAGGGAGGGGTACGAGCAGTACTTC. This translates into CASSLDREGYEQYF.

The V gene is TRBV5-6, the J gene TRBJ1-5; 7 bases match TRBD1. V gave up 2 bases and J gave up 5 bases; unmatched junction bases: 13. The germline CDR1 and CDR2 sequences are SGHDT and YYEEEE. The CDR3 runs to 17 residues. CDR3 loop: CASSFGAGKGADQPQHF. The CDR3, as DNA: TGTGCCAGCAGCTTTGGGGCAGGGAAGGGGGCCGATCAGCCCCAGCATTTT.